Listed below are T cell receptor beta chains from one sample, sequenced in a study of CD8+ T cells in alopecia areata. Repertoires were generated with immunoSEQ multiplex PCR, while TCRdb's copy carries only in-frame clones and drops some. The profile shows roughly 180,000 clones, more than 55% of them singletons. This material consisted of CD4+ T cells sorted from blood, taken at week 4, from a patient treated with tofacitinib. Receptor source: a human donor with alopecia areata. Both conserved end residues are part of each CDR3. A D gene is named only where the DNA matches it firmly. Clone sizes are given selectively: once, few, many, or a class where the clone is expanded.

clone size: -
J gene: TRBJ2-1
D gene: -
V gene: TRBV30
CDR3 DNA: TGTGCCCATGGCACCTTCCCCTACAATGAGCAGTTCTTC
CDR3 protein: CAHGTFPYNEQFF

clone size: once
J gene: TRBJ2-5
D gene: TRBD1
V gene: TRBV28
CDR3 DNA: TGTGCCAGCAGGCCTGCTGGGACAGGGAGAAGAGAGACCCAGTACTTC
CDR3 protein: CASRPAGTGRRETQYF

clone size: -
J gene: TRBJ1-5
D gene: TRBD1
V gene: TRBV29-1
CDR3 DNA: TGCAGCGTTGGAGACAGGGGTTCAAATCAGCCCCAGCATTTT
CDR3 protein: CSVGDRGSNQPQHF

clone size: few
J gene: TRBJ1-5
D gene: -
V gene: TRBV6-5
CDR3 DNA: TGTGCCAGCAGTAGAGGGAGCAATCAGCCCCAGCATTTT
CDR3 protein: CASSRGSNQPQHF

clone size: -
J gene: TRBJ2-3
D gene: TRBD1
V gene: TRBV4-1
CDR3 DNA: TGCGCCAGCAGCCAAGTCGGGACAGGGACAGATACGCAGTATTTT
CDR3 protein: CASSQVGTGTDTQYF

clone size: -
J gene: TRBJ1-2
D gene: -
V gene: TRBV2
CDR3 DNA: TGTGCCAGCAGTGAATCGAGGCTGAGCTATGGCTACACCTTC
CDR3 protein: CASSESRLSYGYTF

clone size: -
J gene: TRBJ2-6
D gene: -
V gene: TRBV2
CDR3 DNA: TGTGCCAGCAGTGATCTCCCAGGGTCTGGGGCCAACGTCCTGACTTTC
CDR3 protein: CASSDLPGSGANVLTF

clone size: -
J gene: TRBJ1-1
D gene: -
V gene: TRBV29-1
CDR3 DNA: TGCAGCGTAGCTGAAGGCACGAGCACTGAAGCTTTCTTT
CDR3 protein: CSVAEGTSTEAFF

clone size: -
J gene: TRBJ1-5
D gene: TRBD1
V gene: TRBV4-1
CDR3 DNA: TGCGCCAGCAGCCAGCTGGACAGGGGGAGCAATCAGCCCCAGCATTTT
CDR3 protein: CASSQLDRGSNQPQHF

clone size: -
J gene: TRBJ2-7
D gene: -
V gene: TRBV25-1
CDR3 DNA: TGTGCCAGCAGTGACATCCAGGGATTATCGTACGAGCAGTACTTC
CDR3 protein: CASSDIQGLSYEQYF

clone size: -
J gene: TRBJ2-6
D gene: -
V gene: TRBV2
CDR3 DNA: TGTGCCAGCAGCAGGTCCGGGGCCAACGTCCTGACTTTC
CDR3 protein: CASSRSGANVLTF

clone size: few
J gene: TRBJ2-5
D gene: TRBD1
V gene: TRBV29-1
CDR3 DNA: TGCAGCGTTCCCGGGACAGGGGGCGCGGAGACCCAGTACTTC
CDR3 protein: CSVPGTGGAETQYF

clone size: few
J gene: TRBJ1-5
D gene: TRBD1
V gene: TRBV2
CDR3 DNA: TGTGCCAGCACAACCCGACAGGGATCCCAGCATTTT
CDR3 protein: CASTTRQGSQHF

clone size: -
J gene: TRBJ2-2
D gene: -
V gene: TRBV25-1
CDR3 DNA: TGTGCCAGCGGCGATTGGGAGGTCAGGGAGCTGTTTTTT
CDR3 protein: CASGDWEVRELFF

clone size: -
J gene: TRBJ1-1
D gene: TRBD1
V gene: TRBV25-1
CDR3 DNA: TGTGCCAGCAGTGTCCGGGACAGGGGGGGAGCTTTCTTT
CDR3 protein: CASSVRDRGGAFF

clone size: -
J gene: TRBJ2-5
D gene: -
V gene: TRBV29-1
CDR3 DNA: TGCAGCGTTGCCTCCGGGTTCCAAGAGACCCAGTACTTC
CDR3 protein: CSVASGFQETQYF

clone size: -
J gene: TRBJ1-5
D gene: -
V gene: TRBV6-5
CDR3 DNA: TGTGCCAGCAGCCCAGGAAGGGGAGGCAATCAGCCCCAGCATTTT
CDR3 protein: CASSPGRGGNQPQHF

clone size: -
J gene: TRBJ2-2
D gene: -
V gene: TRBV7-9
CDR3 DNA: TGTGCCAGCAGCTTTTCTTCTGCCGCCGGGGAGCTGTTTTTT
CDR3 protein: CASSFSSAAGELFF

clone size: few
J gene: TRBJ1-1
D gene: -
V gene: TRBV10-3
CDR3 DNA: TGTGCCACCAAGACACGTCCGGACACTGAAGCTTTCTTT
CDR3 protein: CATKTRPDTEAFF

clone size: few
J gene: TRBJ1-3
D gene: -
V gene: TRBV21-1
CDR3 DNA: TGTGCCAGCTTGCTTCGGTCCGTTTGCGTCTTGGGTGGAAACACCATATATTTT
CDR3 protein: CASLLRSVCVLGGNTIYF

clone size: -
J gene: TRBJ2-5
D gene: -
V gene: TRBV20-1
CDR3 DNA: TGCAGTGCTAGGACCTTGAAGACCCAGTACTTC
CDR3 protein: CSARTLKTQYF

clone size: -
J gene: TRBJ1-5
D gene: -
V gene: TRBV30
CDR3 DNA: TGTGCCTGGAACGGGGGGTTCGGTCAGCCCCAGCATTTT
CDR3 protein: CAWNGGFGQPQHF

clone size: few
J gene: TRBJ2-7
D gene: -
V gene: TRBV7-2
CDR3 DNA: TGTGCCAGCAGCCTGGACCGTGCCTCCTACGAGCAGTACTTC
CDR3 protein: CASSLDRASYEQYF

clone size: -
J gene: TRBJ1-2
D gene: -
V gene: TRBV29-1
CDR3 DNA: TGCAGCGTTGATTATGGAGGGGACTATGGCTACACCTTC
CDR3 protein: CSVDYGGDYGYTF

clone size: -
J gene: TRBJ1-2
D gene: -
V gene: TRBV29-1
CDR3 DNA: TGCAGCGTTGGTAACAGGGCCTTTTGGGGCTACACCTTC
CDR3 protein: CSVGNRAFWGYTF

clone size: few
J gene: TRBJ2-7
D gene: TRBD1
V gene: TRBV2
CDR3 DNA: TGTGCCAGCAGAAGGACAGGGGGCGACGAGCAGTACTTC
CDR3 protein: CASRRTGGDEQYF

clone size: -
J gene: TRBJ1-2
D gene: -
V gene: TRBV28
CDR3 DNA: TGTGCCAGCAGTAGGGGGGTTGCTAAGGGCTACACCTTC
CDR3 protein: CASSRGVAKGYTF

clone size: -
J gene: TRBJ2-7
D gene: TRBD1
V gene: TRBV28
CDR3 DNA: TGTGCCAGCAGTTCCACCACGACAGGGGCCTACGAGCAGTACTTC
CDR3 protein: CASSSTTTGAYEQYF

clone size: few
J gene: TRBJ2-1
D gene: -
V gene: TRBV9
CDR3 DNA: TGTGCCAGCAGCGTAGATGTGAATGAGCAGTTCTTC
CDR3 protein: CASSVDVNEQFF

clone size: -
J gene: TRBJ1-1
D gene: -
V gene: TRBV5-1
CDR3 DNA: TGCGCCAGCAGCTTTGGGGGAACACCTCCTGAAGCTTTCTTT
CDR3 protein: CASSFGGTPPEAFF

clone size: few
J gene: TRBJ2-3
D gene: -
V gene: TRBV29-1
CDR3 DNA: TGCAGCGTTCCCGGGCCCACAGATACGCAGTATTTT
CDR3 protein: CSVPGPTDTQYF

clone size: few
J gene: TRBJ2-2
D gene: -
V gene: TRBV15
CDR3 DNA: TGTGCCACCAGCAGAAAGGGGTGGGCCGGGGAGCTGTTTTTT
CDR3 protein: CATSRKGWAGELFF

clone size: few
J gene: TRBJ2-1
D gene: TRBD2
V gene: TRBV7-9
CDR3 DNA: TGTGCCAGCAGCTTCGTCCTAGGCGGGGGGGCGGATGAGCAGTTCTTC
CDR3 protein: CASSFVLGGGADEQFF

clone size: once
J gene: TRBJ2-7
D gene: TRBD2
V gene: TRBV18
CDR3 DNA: TGTGCCAGCTCACCCTTTAGCGGGGGGCGTCTCTCAGCCTACGAGCAGTACTTC
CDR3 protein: CASSPFSGGRLSAYEQYF

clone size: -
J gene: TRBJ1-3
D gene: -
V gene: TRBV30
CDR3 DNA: TGTGCCCGGAGAAATGGAAACACCATATATTTT
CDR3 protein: CARRNGNTIYF

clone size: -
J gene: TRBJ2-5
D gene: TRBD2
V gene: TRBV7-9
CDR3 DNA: TGTGCCAGCAGACGACTAGCGGGGGCGACCCAGTACTTC
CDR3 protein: CASRRLAGATQYF

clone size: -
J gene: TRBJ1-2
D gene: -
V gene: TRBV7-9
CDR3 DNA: TGTGCCAGCACCCTTTTAGCAGAAATCTATGGCTACACCTTC
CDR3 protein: CASTLLAEIYGYTF

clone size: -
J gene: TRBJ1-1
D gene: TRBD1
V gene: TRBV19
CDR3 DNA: TGTGCCAGTAGTACCCAGACAGGGAATGGAGAAGCTTTCTTT
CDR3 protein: CASSTQTGNGEAFF

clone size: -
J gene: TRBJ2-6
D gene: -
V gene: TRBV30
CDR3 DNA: TGTGCCTGGAGGAATTCTGGGGCCAACGTCCTGACTTTC
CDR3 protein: CAWRNSGANVLTF

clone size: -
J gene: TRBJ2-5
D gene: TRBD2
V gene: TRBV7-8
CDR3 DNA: TGTGCCAGCAGCTTATTCTCAAGCGGGGGGGCGGGTCAGACCCAGTACTTC
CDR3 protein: CASSLFSSGGAGQTQYF

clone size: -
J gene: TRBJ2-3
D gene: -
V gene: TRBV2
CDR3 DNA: TGTGCCAGCAGTGTCCTAGCTAACACAGATACGCAGTATTTT
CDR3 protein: CASSVLANTDTQYF

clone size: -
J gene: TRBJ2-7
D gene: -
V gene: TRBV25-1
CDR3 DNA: TGTGCCAGCAGTGAAAGAAAGTGGGGTGGCTACGAGCAGTACTTC
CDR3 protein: CASSERKWGGYEQYF

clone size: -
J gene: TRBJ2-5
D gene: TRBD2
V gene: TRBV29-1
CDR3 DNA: TGCAGCGTCCGCGGGGGGAAAGAGACCCAGTACTTC
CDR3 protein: CSVRGGKETQYF

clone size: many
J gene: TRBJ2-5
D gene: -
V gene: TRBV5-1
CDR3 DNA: TGCGCCAGCAGCTTATTGGCGGGACACCGGCGCGAAGAGACCCAGTACTTC
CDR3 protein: CASSLLAGHRREETQYF

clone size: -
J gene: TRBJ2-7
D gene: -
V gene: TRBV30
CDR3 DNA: TGTGCCTGGGGGCGTAAGGGGAATCACGAGCAGTACTTC
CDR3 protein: CAWGRKGNHEQYF

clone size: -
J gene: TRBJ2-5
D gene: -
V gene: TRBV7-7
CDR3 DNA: TGTGCTAGCAGCCCCTCCCCACGGGGGGCTCAATCCCAAGAGACCCAGTACTTC
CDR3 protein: CASSPSPRGAQSQETQYF

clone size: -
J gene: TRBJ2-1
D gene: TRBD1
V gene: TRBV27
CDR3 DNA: TGTGCCAGCAGTTTCTACCGACAGGGTATGAGCAATGAGCAGTTCTTC
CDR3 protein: CASSFYRQGMSNEQFF

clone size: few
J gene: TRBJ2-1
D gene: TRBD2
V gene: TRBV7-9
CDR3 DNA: TGTGCCAGCAGCTTAGGGCGCGGGGGTTACAATGAGCAGTTCTTC
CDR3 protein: CASSLGRGGYNEQFF

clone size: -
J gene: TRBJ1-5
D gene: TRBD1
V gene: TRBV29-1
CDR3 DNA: TGCAGCGCCTCACAGGGGAACCAGCCCCAGCATTTT
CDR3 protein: CSASQGNQPQHF

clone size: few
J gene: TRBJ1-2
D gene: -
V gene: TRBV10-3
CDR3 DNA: TGTGCCAGCAGTTACGGGGCAGGACGTGGCTACACCTTC
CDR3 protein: CASSYGAGRGYTF

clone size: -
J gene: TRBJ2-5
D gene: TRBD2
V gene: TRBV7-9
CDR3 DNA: TGTGCCAGCAGCAAGCTAGCGGGGGGCCAAGAGACCCAGTACTTC
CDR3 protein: CASSKLAGGQETQYF

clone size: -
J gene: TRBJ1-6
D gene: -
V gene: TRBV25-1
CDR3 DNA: TGTGCCAGCAGTGAACCGGGCGCAGGGTCACCCCTCCACTTT
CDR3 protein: CASSEPGAGSPLHF

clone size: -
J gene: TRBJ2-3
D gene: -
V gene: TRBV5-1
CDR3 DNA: TGCGCCAGCAGTTCAGGGGCACTCGGGGGCACAGATACGCAGTATTTT
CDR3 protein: CASSSGALGGTDTQYF

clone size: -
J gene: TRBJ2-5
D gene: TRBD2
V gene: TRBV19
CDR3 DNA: TGTGCCAGTAGTGCCGGGAGGGGCATACAAGAGACCCAGTACTTC
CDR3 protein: CASSAGRGIQETQYF

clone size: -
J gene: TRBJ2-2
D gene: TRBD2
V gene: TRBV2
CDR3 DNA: TGTGCCAGCAGTGAGCGGGGGGCGAACACCGGGGAGCTGTTTTTT
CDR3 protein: CASSERGANTGELFF

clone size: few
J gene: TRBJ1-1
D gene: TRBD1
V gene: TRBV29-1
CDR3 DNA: TGCAGCGCCAAGTGGGGACAGGAGAAGGCTTTCTTT
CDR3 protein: CSAKWGQEKAFF